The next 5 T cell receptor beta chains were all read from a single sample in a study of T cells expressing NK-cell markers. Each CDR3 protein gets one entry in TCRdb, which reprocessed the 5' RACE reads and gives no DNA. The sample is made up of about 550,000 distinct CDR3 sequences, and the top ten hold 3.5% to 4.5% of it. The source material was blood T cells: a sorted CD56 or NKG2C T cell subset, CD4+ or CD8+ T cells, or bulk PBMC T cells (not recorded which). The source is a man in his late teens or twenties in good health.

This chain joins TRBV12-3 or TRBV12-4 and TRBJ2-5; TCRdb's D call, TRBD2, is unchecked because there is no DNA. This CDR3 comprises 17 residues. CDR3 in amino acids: CASSLDPGLAPSMPQYF.

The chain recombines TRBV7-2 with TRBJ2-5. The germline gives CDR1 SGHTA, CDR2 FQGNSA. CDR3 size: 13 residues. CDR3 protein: CASSLVRATIQYF.

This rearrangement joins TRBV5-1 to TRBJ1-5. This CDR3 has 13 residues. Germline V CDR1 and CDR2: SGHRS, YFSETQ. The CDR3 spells CASSPTTGQPQHF.

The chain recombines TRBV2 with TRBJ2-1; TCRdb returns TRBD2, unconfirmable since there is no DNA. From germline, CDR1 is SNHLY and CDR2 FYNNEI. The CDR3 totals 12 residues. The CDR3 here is CAIVGAGNEQFF.

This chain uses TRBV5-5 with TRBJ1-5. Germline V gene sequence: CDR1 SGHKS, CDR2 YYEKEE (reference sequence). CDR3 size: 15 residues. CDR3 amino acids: CASSLVWRGNQPQHF. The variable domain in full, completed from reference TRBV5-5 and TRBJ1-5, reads DAGVTQSPTHLIKTRGQQVTLRCSPISGHKSVSWYQQVLGQGPQFIFQYYEKEERGRGNFPDRFSARQFPNYSSELNVNALLLGDSALYLCASSLVWRGNQPQHFGDGTRLSIL.